A single TCR beta chain is shown here with its context. What it binds is unknown. This sample was included in a study of cytomegalovirus exposure and HLA in healthy donors. Study-level findings and limits: Common viral pathogens were later found to be apparently linked to several of the most significant clusters. Reportedly, diagnosis of cytomegalovirus status by the classifier showed high specificity and sensitivity. The authors judged a highly shared variant cluster likely a sequencing artifact.

The PCR made use of 60 Vbeta and 13 Jbeta primers. Profiled with immunoSEQ multiplex PCR; TCRdb holds only in-frame clones, not every one. The sample records about 140,000 clones, around 80% being singletons. The CDR3 runs 13 residues. The V gene lost 5 bases and the J gene lost 2 bases, with 10 bases spanning the gap. Germline V gives CDR1 SEHNR, CDR2 FQNEAQ (reference sequence). The clonotype originates from a middle-aged woman in good health and CMV-seronegative. The chain joins TRBV7-9 to TRBJ2-7; a weak D match, TRBD2 (5 bases). Sequenced material: PBMCs. The CDR3 region is CASSPGNTYEQYF. The DNA of the CDR3 is TGTGCCAGCAGCCCCGGGAATACCTACGAGCAGTACTTC.